Shown below are 21 T cell receptor beta chains from a single sample sequenced in a study of human T cells and chemical hapten exposure. Time point defined: pre-sensitization, week 0. The treatment here: therapeutic diphenylcyclopropenone sensitization with weekly scalp DPC. TCRdb reprocessed the RACE reads via MiXCR and lists one record per CDR3 protein. The table lists 350,000 to 450,000 distinct CDR3 sequences, roughly 4.6% of them singletons. Here the sequenced sample was whole blood, taken in connection with sensitization to the hapten diphenylcyclopropenone (DPC). These receptors were taken from a woman between 45 and 60 years old with alopecia areata. Some clones in this sample may be carry-over from other donors' samples.

This clonotype was seen a handful of times. The genes are TRBV18 and TRBJ2-3; D is ambiguous. CDR3 length: 15 residues. V lost 1 base and J lost 5, with 13 bases in between. Germline V CDR1 and CDR2: KGHSH, LQKENI. The CDR3 DNA sequence: TGTGCCAGCTCACCACTTGCCGGGTTGAAAGATACGCAGTATTTT. As protein: CASSPLAGLKDTQYF.

The sample holds a few counts of this clonotype. This chain connects TRBV27 to TRBJ1-6; D is unresolved. Deletions cut 7 bases from V and 11 bases from J, with 12 bases between. This CDR3 region has 12 residues. Germline CDR1 and CDR2: MNHEY and SMNVEV (reference sequence). As DNA, the CDR3 is TGTGCCAGCAAGGGATCCGGGCCACCCCTCCACTTT. Translated: CASKGSGPPLHF.

V and J are TRBV2 and TRBJ1-2; 11 positions match TRBD1. Trimming removed 7 bases from V and 4 bases from J; junction bases left unmatched: 5. The CDR3 spans 14 residues. Germline V gene sequence: CDR1 SNHLY, CDR2 FYNNEI. CDR3 coding DNA: TGTGCCAGCACGGGGACAGGGGGAGGCTATGGCTACACCTTC. Protein sequence: CASTGTGGGYGYTF.

This clonotype came up many times. The chain recombines TRBV5-1 with TRBJ2-3; 8 bases are shared with TRBD1. The junction had 7 bases not matched to a gene; V was cut back by 5 bases and J by 2 bases. The CDR3 contains 15 residues. Germline V lookup: CDR1 SGHRS, CDR2 YFSETQ. This CDR3 reads CASSSTGATTDTQYF. The CDR3 DNA sequence: TGCGCCAGCAGTTCGACAGGGGCTACCACAGATACGCAGTATTTT.

This clonotype has more than one count but fewer than ten. This chain links TRBV2 with TRBJ1-5; D uncertain. Germline CDR1 and CDR2: SNHLY and FYNNEI. The length of the CDR3 is 13 residues. Trimming stripped 6 bases from V and 2 bases from J, with 8 bases between. CDR3 region: CASRKEGNQPQHF. CDR3 nucleotides: TGTGCCAGCAGGAAGGAGGGCAATCAGCCCCAGCATTTT.

There are many counts of this clonotype. The chain joins TRBV29-1 to TRBJ2-3, with 14 bases aligning to TRBD2. The germline V gene encodes CDR1 SQVTM and CDR2 ANQGSEA. J gave up 0 bases and V 3 bases, and 5 bases lay outside the gene matches. This CDR3 is 17 amino acids long. The CDR3 is CSVDGTSGSLSTDTQYF. DNA of the CDR3: TGCAGCGTTGACGGGACTAGCGGGAGTTTAAGCACAGATACGCAGTATTTT.

The chain uses TRBV6-5 and TRBJ2-7, with a tentative D call TRBD2 (6 bases). With 4 bases removed from V and 4 bases from J, the gap between germline ends came to 17 bases. The germline V gene has CDR1 MNHEY and CDR2 SVGAGI. The CDR3 sequence is 15 residues long. CDR3 DNA: TGTGCCAGCAGTTTCCACTCTGGCGGGGTTTACGAGCAGTACTTC. Amino acids: CASSFHSGGVYEQYF.

This clonotype was detected a few times. The V gene is TRBV20-1, the J gene TRBJ2-7; TRBD1 matches 9 bases. Germline V gene sequence: CDR1 DFQATT, CDR2 SNEGSKA (reference sequence). The CDR3 length is 16 residues. V shed 5 bases and J 3 bases; nucleotides not matched to a gene: 14. This CDR3 is CSALGDREGWNYEQYF. The CDR3 DNA follows: TGCAGTGCTCTAGGGGACAGGGAAGGCTGGAACTACGAGCAGTACTTC.

This clonotype has at least ten counts. The V call is TRBV27, the J call TRBJ2-7; D gene ambiguous. Trimming took off 2 bases at V and 5 bases at J, with 10 bases between the two ends. Germline CDR1 reads MNHEY; CDR2 reads SMNVEV (reference sequence). The CDR3 covers 13 residues. The CDR3 loop reads CASSLLSGDEQYF. The CDR3 DNA sequence: TGTGCCAGCAGTTTACTGAGTGGAGACGAGCAGTACTTC.

This clonotype came up many times. The chain employs TRBV6-2 or TRBV6-3 and TRBJ2-7; D is perhaps TRBD2 (6 bases). There are 12 residues in the CDR3. Trimming pared 8 bases from V and 3 bases from J, leaving 11 bases between. The V gene's germline CDR1 is MNHEY and CDR2 SVGEGT. CDR3: CASHGGLYEQYF. Here the CDR3 DNA reads TGTGCCAGCCACGGGGGACTCTACGAGCAGTACTTC.

Many counts were recorded for this clonotype. The genes are TRBV18 and TRBJ2-7; 9 nucleotides align to TRBD1. Germline V gene lookup returns CDR1 KGHSH and CDR2 LQKENI. CDR3 length equals 14 residues. V was clipped by 4 bases and J by 3 bases; unmatched bases: 4. Written as DNA, the CDR3 is TGTGCCAGCTCACTCCGGGACAGGGACTACGAGCAGTACTTC. Its translation: CASSLRDRDYEQYF.

This clonotype was counted at least ten times. This chain uses TRBV7-2 with TRBJ1-1, with 8 bases lining up with TRBD1. Per the germline V gene, CDR1 is SGHTA and CDR2 is FQGNSA. Trimming cost V 4 bases and J 5 bases; bases outside gene matches: 3. This CDR3 contains 13 residues. CDR3 DNA: TGTGCCAGCAGCTGGGACAGGAAGACTGAAGCTTTCTTT. It yields the protein CASSWDRKTEAFF.

The table lists this clonotype with a few counts. V gene TRBV9 combines with J gene TRBJ1-3, with D possibly TRBD1 on 5 matching bases. V was shortened by 5 bases and J by 1 base, with 16 bases between the two germline ends. The CDR3 is made up of 16 amino acids. CDR1 is SGDLS and CDR2 is YYNGEE in the germline V gene. The CDR3 sequence: CASSVAPTGSGNTIYF. CDR3 nucleotides: TGTGCCAGCAGTGTCGCCCCCACAGGTTCTGGAAACACCATATATTTT.

This clonotype occurred many times. For the CDR3, the DNA is TGTGCCAGCAGTTACTCGATGGGTGGCACCGGGGAGCTGTTTTTT. Translating gives CASSYSMGGTGELFF. The chain uses TRBV6-2 or TRBV6-3 and TRBJ2-2; no firm D call. Per germline, CDR1 MNHEY and CDR2 SVGEGT. The V end was cut by 0 bases, the J end by 4 bases, with 9 bases between. The CDR3 has 15 residues.

This clonotype was counted between two and nine times. The CDR3 bases are TGTGCCAGCACTCCTAGCGGGAGGAACGAAGAGACCCAGTACTTC. Protein product: CASTPSGRNEETQYF. The V gene is TRBV28, the J gene TRBJ2-5; 11 positions match TRBD2. Trimming took 7 bases from V and 3 from J; bases not matched to a gene: 7. Germline CDR1 reads MDHEN; CDR2 reads SYDVKM. This CDR3 has 15 amino acids. Full variable domain (rest looked up from reference TRBV28 and TRBJ2-5): DVKVTQSSRYLVKRTGEKVFLECVQDMDHENMFWYRQDPGLGLRLIYFSYDVKMKEKGDIPEGYSVSREKKERFSLILESASTNQTSMYLCASTPSGRNEETQYFGPGTRLLVL.

This clonotype was counted at least ten times. This sequence joins TRBV7-8 and TRBJ2-6; D is ambiguous. CDR3 length: 17 amino acids. Germline V gene sequence: CDR1 SGHVS, CDR2 FQNEAQ. With 3 bases removed from V and 0 bases from J, the gap between germline ends came to 12 bases. The CDR3 is CASSFTVITSGANVLTF. In DNA, the CDR3 is TGTGCCAGCAGCTTTACAGTTATCACCTCTGGGGCCAACGTCCTGACTTTC.

This clonotype was counted ten times or more. The V and J genes are TRBV30 and TRBJ1-3, with a weak D call TRBD1 (5 bases). The ends were cut back, 2 bases at V and 2 bases at J, with 10 bases in the middle. The CDR3 loop spans 14 amino acids. CDR1 is GTSNPN and CDR2 is SVGIG in the germline V gene (reference sequence). Written as DNA, the CDR3 is TGTGCCTGGAGTCTTGGGACCGCTGGAAACACCATATATTTT. Translating it yields CAWSLGTAGNTIYF.

The table lists this clonotype with a few counts. The chain is built from TRBV5-1 and TRBJ2-6; D not resolved. The CDR3 runs 17 residues. V gave up 2 bases and J gave up 0 bases, with 12 bases separating them. Per germline, CDR1 SGHRS and CDR2 YFSETQ. The CDR3 loop is CASSLRLMNSGANVLTF. The CDR3 DNA sequence: TGCGCCAGCAGCTTACGATTAATGAACTCTGGGGCCAACGTCCTGACTTTC. Full variable domain (outside the CDR3, taken from reference TRBV5-1 and TRBJ2-6): KAGVTQTPRYLIKTRGQQVTLSCSPISGHRSVSWYQQTPGQGLQFLFEYFSETQRNKGNFPGRFSGRQFSNSRSEMNVSTLELGDSALYLCASSLRLMNSGANVLTFGAGSRLTVL.

V usage is TRBV20-1 and J usage is TRBJ1-1; the match to TRBD1 covers 8 bases. This CDR3 has 13 residues. Germline trimming cut 7 bases from V and 4 bases from J; bases unmatched to any gene: 8. Germline V gives CDR1 DFQATT, CDR2 SNEGSKA (reference sequence). CDR3 DNA: TGCAGTGTTTCCAGGGGGCGAAGCACTGAAGCTTTCTTT. This encodes CSVSRGRSTEAFF.

This clonotype was seen a few times. The CDR3 region is CASGQANQPQHF. The CDR3 DNA reads TGTGCCAGCGGACAGGCCAATCAGCCCCAGCATTTT. The chain has TRBV2 and TRBJ1-5; 7 positions agree with TRBD1. Losses at the gene ends were 8 bases for V and 3 bases for J; bases not matched to a gene: 1. This CDR3 region has 12 residues. Germline CDR1 and CDR2: SNHLY and FYNNEI.

This clonotype was observed a few times. The chain links TRBV29-1 to TRBJ2-1, with D uncertain. Germline CDR1 reads SQVTM; CDR2 reads ANQGSEA. The ends were cut back, 1 base at V and 4 bases at J, with 8 bases in the middle. This CDR3 has 13 amino acids. This CDR3 reads CSVEGQTYNEQFF. The DNA of the CDR3 is TGCAGCGTTGAAGGGCAGACTTACAATGAGCAGTTCTTC.